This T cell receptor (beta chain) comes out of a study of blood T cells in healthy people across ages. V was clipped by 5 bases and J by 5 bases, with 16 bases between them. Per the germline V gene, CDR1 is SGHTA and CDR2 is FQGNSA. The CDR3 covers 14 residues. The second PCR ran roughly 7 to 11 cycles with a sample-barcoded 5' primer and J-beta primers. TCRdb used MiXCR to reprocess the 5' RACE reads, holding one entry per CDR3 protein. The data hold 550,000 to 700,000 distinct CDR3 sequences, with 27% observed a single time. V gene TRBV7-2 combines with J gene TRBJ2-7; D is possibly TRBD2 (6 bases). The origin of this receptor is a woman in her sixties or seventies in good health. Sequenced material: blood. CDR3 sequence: CASSPDYPYHEQYF. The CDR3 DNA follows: TGTGCCAGCAGCCCGGACTACCCCTACCACGAGCAGTACTTC.